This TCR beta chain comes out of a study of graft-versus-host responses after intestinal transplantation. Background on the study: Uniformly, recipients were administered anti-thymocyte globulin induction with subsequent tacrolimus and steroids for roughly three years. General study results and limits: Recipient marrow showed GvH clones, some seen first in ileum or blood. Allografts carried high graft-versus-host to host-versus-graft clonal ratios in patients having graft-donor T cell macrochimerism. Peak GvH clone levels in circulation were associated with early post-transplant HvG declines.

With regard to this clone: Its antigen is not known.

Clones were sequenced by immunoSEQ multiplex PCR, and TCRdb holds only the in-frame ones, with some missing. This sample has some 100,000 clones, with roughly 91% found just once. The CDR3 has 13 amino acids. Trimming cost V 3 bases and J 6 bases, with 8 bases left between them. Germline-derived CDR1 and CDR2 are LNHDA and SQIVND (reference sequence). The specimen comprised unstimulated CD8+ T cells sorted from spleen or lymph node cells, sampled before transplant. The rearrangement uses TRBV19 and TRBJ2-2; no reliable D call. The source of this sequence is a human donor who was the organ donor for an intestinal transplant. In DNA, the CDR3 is TGTGCCAGTAGTATTGCCGAGCCCGGGGAGCTGTTTTTT. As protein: CASSIAEPGELFF.